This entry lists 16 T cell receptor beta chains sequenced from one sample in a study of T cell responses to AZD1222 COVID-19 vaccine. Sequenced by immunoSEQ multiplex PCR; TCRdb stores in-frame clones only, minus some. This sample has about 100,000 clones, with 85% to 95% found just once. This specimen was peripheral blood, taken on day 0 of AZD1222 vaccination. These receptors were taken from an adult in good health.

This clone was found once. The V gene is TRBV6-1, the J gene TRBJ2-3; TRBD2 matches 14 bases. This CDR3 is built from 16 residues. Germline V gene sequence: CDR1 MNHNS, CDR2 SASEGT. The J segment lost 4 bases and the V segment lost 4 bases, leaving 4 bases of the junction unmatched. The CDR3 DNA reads TGTGCCAGCAGTGTTTCGACTAGCGGGAGGGCAGATACGCAGTATTTT. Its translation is CASSVSTSGRADTQYF.

CDR3 region: CASSPPWGTRNTGELFF. The CDR3 region has the DNA TGTGCCAGCTCACCACCGTGGGGGACTAGAAACACCGGGGAGCTGTTTTTT. This chain links TRBV18 with TRBJ2-2; 8 nucleotides line up with TRBD2. Germline V CDR1 and CDR2: KGHSH, LQKENI. This CDR3 spans 17 amino acids. Trimming removed 0 bases from V and 2 bases from J; junction bases left unmatched: 5.

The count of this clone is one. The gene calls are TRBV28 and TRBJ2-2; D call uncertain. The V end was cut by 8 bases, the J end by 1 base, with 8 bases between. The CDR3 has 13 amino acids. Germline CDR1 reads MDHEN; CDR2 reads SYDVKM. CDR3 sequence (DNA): TGTGCCAGCCCACCAAAGAACACCGGGGAGCTGTTTTTT. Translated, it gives CASPPKNTGELFF.

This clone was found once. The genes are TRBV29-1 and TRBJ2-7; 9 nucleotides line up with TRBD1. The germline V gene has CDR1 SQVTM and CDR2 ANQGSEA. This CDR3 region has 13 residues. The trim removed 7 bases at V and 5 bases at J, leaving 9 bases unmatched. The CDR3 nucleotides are TGCAGCGCCTCCGGGACAGGGTTCGACGAGCAGTACTTC. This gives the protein CSASGTGFDEQYF.

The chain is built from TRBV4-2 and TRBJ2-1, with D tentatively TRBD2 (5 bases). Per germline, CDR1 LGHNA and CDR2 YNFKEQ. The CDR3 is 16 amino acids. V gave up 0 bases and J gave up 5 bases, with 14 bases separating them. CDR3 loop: CASSQDHRGPDNEQFF. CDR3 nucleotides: TGTGCCAGCAGCCAAGATCATCGAGGGCCGGACAATGAGCAGTTCTTC.

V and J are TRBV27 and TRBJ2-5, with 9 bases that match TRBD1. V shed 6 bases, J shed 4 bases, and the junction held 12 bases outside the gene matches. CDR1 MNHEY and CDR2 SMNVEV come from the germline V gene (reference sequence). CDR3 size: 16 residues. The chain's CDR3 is CASRKSDRGSAETQYF. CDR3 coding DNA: TGTGCCAGCAGGAAATCGGACAGGGGTTCGGCAGAGACCCAGTACTTC.

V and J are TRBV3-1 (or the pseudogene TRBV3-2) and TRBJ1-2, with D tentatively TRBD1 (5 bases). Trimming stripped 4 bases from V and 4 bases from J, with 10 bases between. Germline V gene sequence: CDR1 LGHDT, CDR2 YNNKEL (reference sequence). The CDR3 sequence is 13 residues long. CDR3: CASSPTGVYGYTF. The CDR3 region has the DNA TGTGCCAGCAGCCCCACGGGGGTCTATGGCTACACCTTC.

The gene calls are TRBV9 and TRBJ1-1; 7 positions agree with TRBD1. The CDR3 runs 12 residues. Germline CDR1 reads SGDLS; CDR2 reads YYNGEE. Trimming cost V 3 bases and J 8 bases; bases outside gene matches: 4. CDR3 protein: CASSDGTEEAFF. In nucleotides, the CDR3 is TGTGCCAGCAGCGACGGGACAGAAGAAGCTTTCTTT.

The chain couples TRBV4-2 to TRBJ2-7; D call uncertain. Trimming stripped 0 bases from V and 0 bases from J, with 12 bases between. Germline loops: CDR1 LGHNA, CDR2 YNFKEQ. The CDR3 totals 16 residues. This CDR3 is CASSQDTAVSSYEQYF. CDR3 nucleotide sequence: TGTGCCAGCAGCCAAGATACGGCGGTTAGCTCCTACGAGCAGTACTTC.

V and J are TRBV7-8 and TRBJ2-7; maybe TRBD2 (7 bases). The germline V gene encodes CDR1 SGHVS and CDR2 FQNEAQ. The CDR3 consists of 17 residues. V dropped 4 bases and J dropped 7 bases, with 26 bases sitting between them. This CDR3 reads CASSSARRGRALGEQYF. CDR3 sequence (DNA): TGTGCCAGCAGCTCCGCAAGGAGGGGGAGGGCCCTGGGTGAGCAGTACTTC.

The CDR3 here is CASSGTGYDEQFF. In DNA form, the CDR3 reads TGTGCCAGTAGTGGGACAGGGTACGATGAGCAGTTCTTC. This chain links TRBV19 with TRBJ2-1; 9 bases are a match to TRBD1. CDR3 length: 13 residues. CDR1 LNHDA and CDR2 SQIVND come from the germline V gene (reference sequence). Trimming at V came to 5 bases and at J to 8 bases, leaving 4 bases not matched to a gene.

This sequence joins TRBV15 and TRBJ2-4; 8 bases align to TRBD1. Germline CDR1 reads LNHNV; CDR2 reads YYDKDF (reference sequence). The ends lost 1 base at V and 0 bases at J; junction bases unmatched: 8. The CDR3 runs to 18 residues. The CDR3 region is CATSRGWTGLLAKNIQYF. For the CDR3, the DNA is TGTGCCACCAGCAGAGGGTGGACAGGGTTACTAGCCAAAAACATTCAGTACTTC.

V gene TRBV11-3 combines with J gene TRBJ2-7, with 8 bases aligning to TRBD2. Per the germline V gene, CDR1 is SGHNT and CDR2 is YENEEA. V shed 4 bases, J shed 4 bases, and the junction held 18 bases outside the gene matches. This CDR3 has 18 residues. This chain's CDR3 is CASSSKLKMGLDLYEQYF. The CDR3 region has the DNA TGTGCCAGCAGCTCAAAGCTCAAGATGGGACTAGACTTATACGAGCAGTACTTC.

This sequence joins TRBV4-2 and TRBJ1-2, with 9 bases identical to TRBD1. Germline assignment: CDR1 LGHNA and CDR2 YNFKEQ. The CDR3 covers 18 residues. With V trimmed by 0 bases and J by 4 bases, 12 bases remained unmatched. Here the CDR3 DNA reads TGTGCCAGCAGCCAAGAGGAGAGATGGGGACAGGGTACCTATGGCTACACCTTC. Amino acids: CASSQEERWGQGTYGYTF.

CDR3 sequence reads: CATSRDAGGYGYTF. CDR3 nucleotide sequence: TGTGCCACCAGCAGAGATGCAGGGGGCTATGGCTACACCTTC. The chain carries TRBV15 and TRBJ1-2; 7 positions match TRBD1. The CDR3 runs to 14 residues. V was clipped by 0 bases and J by 4 bases; unmatched bases: 2. Germline V gene sequence: CDR1 LNHNV, CDR2 YYDKDF (reference sequence). Supplemented by reference TRBV15 and TRBJ1-2, the full variable domain reads DAMVIQNPRYQVTQFGKPVTLSCSQTLNHNVMYWYQQKSSQAPKLLFHYYDKDFNNEADTPDNFQSRRPNTSFCFLDIRSPGLGDTAMYLCATSRDAGGYGYTFGSGTRLTVV.

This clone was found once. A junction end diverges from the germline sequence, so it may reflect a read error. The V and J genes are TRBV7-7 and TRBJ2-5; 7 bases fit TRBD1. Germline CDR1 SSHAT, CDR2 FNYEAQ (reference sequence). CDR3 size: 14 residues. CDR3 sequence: CASSPQGPGETQYF. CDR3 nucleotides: TGTGCTAGCAGCCCACAGGGGCCAGGGGAGACCCAGTACTTC.